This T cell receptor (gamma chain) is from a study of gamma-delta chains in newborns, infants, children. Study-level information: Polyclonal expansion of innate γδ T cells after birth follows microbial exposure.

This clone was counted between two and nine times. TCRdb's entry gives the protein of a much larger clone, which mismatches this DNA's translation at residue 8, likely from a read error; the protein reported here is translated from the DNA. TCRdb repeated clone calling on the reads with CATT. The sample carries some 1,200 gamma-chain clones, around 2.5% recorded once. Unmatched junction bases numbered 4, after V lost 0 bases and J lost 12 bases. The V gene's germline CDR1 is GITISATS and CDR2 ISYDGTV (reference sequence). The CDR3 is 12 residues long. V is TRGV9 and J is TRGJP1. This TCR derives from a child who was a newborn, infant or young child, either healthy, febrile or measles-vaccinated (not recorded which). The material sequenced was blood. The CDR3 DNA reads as TGTGCCTTGTGGGAGGTGCAACGGTTCAAGATATTT. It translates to CALWEVQRFKIF.